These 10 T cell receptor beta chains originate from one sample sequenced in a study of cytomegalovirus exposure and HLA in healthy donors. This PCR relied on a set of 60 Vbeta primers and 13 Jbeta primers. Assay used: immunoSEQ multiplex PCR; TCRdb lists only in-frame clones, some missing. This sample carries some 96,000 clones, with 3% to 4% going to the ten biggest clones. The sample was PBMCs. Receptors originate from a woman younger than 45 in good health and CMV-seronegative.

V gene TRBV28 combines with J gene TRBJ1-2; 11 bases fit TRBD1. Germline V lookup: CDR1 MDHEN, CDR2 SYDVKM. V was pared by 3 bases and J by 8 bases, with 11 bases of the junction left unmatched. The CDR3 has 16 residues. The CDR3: CASSFPSDRGREGYTF. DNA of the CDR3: TGTGCCAGCAGTTTCCCCTCGGACAGGGGGCGGGAGGGCTACACCTTC.

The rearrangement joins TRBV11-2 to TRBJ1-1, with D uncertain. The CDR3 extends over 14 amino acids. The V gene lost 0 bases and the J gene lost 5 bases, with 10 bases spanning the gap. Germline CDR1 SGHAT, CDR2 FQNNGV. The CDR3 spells CASSLDGKRTEAFF. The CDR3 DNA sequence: TGTGCCAGCAGCTTAGACGGCAAGAGGACTGAAGCTTTCTTT.

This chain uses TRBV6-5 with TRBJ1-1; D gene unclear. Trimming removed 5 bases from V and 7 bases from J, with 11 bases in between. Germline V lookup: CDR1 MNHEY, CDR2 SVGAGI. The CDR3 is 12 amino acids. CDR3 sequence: CASSPDGGEAFF. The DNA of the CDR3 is TGTGCCAGCAGTCCCGATGGCGGTGAAGCTTTCTTT.

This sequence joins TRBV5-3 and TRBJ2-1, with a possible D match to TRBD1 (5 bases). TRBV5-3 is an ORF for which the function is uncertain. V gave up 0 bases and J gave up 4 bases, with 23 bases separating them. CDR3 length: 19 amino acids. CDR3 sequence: CARSLGGRVIERRYNEQFF. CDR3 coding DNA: TGTGCCAGAAGCTTGGGAGGCAGGGTAATAGAGCGAAGGTACAATGAGCAGTTCTTC.

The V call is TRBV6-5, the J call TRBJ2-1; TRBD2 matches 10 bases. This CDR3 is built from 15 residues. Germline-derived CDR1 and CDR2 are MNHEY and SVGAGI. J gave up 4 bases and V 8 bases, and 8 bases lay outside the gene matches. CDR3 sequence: CASRVKREGYNEQFF. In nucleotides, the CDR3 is TGTGCCAGCCGGGTAAAGCGGGAGGGTTACAATGAGCAGTTCTTC.

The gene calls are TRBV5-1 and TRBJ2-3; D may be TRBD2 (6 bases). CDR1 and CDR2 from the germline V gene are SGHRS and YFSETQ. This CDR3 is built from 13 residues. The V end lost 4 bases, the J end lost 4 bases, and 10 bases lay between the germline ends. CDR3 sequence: CASSTTSPDTQYF. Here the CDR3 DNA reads TGCGCCAGCAGCACGACTAGTCCAGATACGCAGTATTTT.

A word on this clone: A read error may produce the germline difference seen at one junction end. CDR3: CASNQLTGVGQPQHF. The CDR3 DNA follows: TGCGCCAGCAACCAATTGACAGGGGTCGGTCAGCCCCAGCATTTT. The rearrangement joins TRBV4-1 to TRBJ1-5; 8 nucleotides align to TRBD1. The CDR3 is 15 amino acids. CDR1 is MGHRA, CDR2 YSYEKL, per germline.

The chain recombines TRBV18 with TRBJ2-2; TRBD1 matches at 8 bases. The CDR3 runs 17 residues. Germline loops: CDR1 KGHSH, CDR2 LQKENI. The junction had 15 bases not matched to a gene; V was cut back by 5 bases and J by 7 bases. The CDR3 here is CASSTHHGTGGGGELFF. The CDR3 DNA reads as TGTGCCAGCTCAACACATCATGGGACAGGTGGTGGCGGGGAGCTGTTTTTT.

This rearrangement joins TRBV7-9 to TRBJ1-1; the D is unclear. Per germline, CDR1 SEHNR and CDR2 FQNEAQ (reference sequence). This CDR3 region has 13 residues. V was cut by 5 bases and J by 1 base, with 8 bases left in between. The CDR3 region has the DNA TGTGCCAGCAGCCCGACTCCGAACACTGAAGCTTTCTTT. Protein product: CASSPTPNTEAFF. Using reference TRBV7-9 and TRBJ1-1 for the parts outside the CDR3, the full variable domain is DTGVSQNPRHKITKRGQNVTFRCDPISEHNRLYWYRQTLGQGPEFLTYFQNEAQLEKSRLLSDRFSAERPKGSFSTLEIQRTEQGDSAMYLCASSPTPNTEAFFGQGTRLTVV.

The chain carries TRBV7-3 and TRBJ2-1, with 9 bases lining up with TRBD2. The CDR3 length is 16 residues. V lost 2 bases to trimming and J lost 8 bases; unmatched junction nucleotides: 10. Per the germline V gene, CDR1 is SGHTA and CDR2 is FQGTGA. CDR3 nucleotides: TGTGCCAGCAGCTTATCAGGGGCGGGAGGGACGGATGAGCAGTTCTTC. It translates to CASSLSGAGGTDEQFF.